This is a list of T cell receptor beta chains from one sample in a study of T cell repertoires in cytomegalovirus infection. TCRdb independently ran MiXCR on the reads; one entry per CDR3 protein. The sample shows about 830,000 distinct CDR3 sequences, about 30% of them seen only once. These receptors have no known antigen. Sample: cultured CD8+ T cells from PBMCs, taken from culture after CMV antigen stimulation. The receptor source for this set is a human donor in good health (CMV status not recorded). Some clones in this sample may be carry-over from other donors' samples. The CDR3 runs from the conserved cysteine through the conserved F or W. A D gene is named only where the DNA matches it firmly. Size is stated for part of the rows, as once, few or many counts, or as a class when the clone is expanded.

TRBJ2-3,TRBD2,TRBV7-2,many,TGTGCCAGCAGCCCCCGGACTAGCGGGGGGGCCCAGCTAGATACGCAGTATTTT,CASSPRTSGGAQLDTQYF
TRBJ2-1,TRBD2,TRBV27,once,TGTGCCAGCAGTAAAAGGACTAGCGGGTTGTACAATGAGCAGTTCTTC,CASSKRTSGLYNEQFF
TRBJ2-5,NA,TRBV6-2/TRBV6-3,NA,TGTGCCAGCAGTTACTCAAGGGACATGGAGACCCAGTACTTC,CASSYSRDMETQYF
TRBJ2-7,TRBD1,TRBV4-1,NA,TGCACCAGCAGCCAAGCGACAGGGTACTCCTACGAGCAGTACTTC,CTSSQATGYSYEQYF
TRBJ1-6,NA,TRBV25-1,NA,TGTGCCAGCAGTATGGGGGAGGCTTTGGGTAATTCACCCCTCCACTTT,CASSMGEALGNSPLHF
TRBJ2-3,NA,TRBV10-3,many,TGTGCCATCTCATTCCGGGCAGATACGCAGTATTTT,CAISFRADTQYF
TRBJ1-2,NA,TRBV19,NA,TGTGCCAGTAGTTTAAGACAGACGGGAAACTATGGCTACACCTTC,CASSLRQTGNYGYTF
TRBJ1-1,NA,TRBV7-9,NA,TGTGCCAGCAGCTCCGGGACTTACACTGAAGCTTTCTTT,CASSSGTYTEAFF
TRBJ2-5,TRBD2,TRBV12-3/TRBV12-4,NA,TGTGCCAGCAGTTTGGTTAGCGGGGGGAAAGAGACCCAGTACTTC,CASSLVSGGKETQYF
TRBJ1-5,NA,TRBV6-6,few,TGTGCCAGCAGAGCAGGGGTAGGTGACAATCAGCCCCAGCATTTT,CASRAGVGDNQPQHF
TRBJ1-2,NA,TRBV10-3,once,TGTGCCATCAAGATGGGTGTGAGGGGCTACACCTTC,CAIKMGVRGYTF
TRBJ2-3,TRBD2,TRBV7-6,few,TGTGCCAGCCTAGCGGACGACACAGATACGCAGTATTTT,CASLADDTDTQYF
TRBJ2-7,TRBD1,TRBV12-3/TRBV12-4,NA,TGTGCCAGCAACCTGGGACAGGGGGTCTACGAGCAGTACTTC,CASNLGQGVYEQYF
TRBJ2-3,TRBD1,TRBV7-9,NA,TGTGCCAGCAGCGGACGGGACAGGGTTCAGGGCGCAGATACGCAGTATTTT,CASSGRDRVQGADTQYF
TRBJ1-5,NA,TRBV24-1,few,TGTGCCACCAGTGGACGGGGGGTCAATCAGCCCCAGCATTTT,CATSGRGVNQPQHF
TRBJ1-2,TRBD1,TRBV28,NA,TGTGCCAGCAGTTCATCCGGGACAGGGGGCTTCCACTATGGCTACACCTTC,CASSSSGTGGFHYGYTF
TRBJ2-7,NA,TRBV7-9,NA,TGTGCCAGCAGCGCCCCAATAGGCGATGCCGAGCAGTACTTC,CASSAPIGDAEQYF
TRBJ1-2,NA,TRBV6-2/TRBV6-3,few,TGTGCCAGCAGTTACCCGGACACCTATGGCTACACCTTC,CASSYPDTYGYTF
TRBJ1-1,NA,TRBV2,NA,TGTGCCAGCGCAGGGAACACTGAAGCTTTCTTT,CASAGNTEAFF
TRBJ2-5,NA,TRBV12-3/TRBV12-4,few,TGTGCCAGCAGCCTCCAGTTGGAAGGACAAGAGACCCAGTACTTC,CASSLQLEGQETQYF
TRBJ1-2,NA,TRBV29-1,NA,TGCAGCGTTGATGAGGGGGGGAACTATGGCTACACCTTC,CSVDEGGNYGYTF
TRBJ2-5,TRBD2,TRBV29-1,NA,TGCAGCGCCAGTTTGAGCGGGGCCCAAGAGACCCAGTACTTC,CSASLSGAQETQYF
TRBJ1-1,TRBD1,TRBV27,NA,TGTGCCAGCAGAACCACACAGGGGGGCGGCACTGAAGCTTTCTTT,CASRTTQGGGTEAFF
TRBJ2-1,TRBD2,TRBV4-2,few,TGTGCCAGCAGCCAAGAGACTAGCGGGTCCTCCTACAATGAGCAGTTCTTC,CASSQETSGSSYNEQFF
TRBJ1-6,NA,TRBV10-3,NA,TGTGCCATCAGGGGCACAGATAGTGTAATTCACCCCCTCCACTTT,CAIRGTDSVIHPLHF
TRBJ2-2,TRBD1,TRBV7-9,few,TGTGCCAGCAGCGCCGGACAGGGAGAGAACACCGGGGAGCTGTTTTTT,CASSAGQGENTGELFF
TRBJ1-2,TRBD1,TRBV10-3,few,TGTGCCATCATCACCGGGACAGGGGGCAACTATGGCTACACCTTC,CAIITGTGGNYGYTF
TRBJ2-3,TRBD1,TRBV27,NA,TGTGCCAGCAGTTTAAGGACAGGGGTTGGCACAGATACGCAGTATTTT,CASSLRTGVGTDTQYF
TRBJ2-6,NA,TRBV18,many,TGTGCCAGCTCATCCCTAATCGGTGATGGCTCTGGGGCCAACGTCCTGACTTTC,CASSSLIGDGSGANVLTF
TRBJ2-2,NA,TRBV6-6,NA,TGTGCCAGCGGGATCAGGGCGGCTGGGGAGCTGTTTTTT,CASGIRAAGELFF
TRBJ1-2,NA,TRBV7-8,NA,TGTGTCAGCAGCCAGAGTAGGCAGGTCAACTATGGCTACACCTTC,CVSSQSRQVNYGYTF
TRBJ1-2,NA,TRBV6-1,NA,TGTGCCAGCAGTGAGATTTGGACAGCTTTAAACGGCTACACCTTC,CASSEIWTALNGYTF
TRBJ1-5,TRBD1,TRBV4-1,NA,TGCGCCAGCAGCCAAGATGGAGGACAGGTGAACAATCAGCCCCAGCATTTT,CASSQDGGQVNNQPQHF
TRBJ2-7,NA,TRBV7-8,NA,TGTGCCAGCAGCTTAATTGACAGCCCGAGGTTGTACTTC,CASSLIDSPRLYF
TRBJ1-2,TRBD1,TRBV6-2/TRBV6-3,few,TGTGCCAGCACTCGGGACAGGTCCTCCTATGGCTACACCTTC,CASTRDRSSYGYTF